This TCR beta chain was found in a study of T cells after yellow fever vaccination. MiXCR was run by TCRdb on the 5' RACE reads, yielding one entry per CDR3 protein. In the table there are hundreds of thousands of distinct CDR3 sequences, roughly 13% of which are singletons. Germline V gene data show CDR1 as GTSNPN and CDR2 as SVGIG (reference sequence). CDR3 length: 19 amino acids. With 2 bases clipped from V and 7 bases from J, the junction kept 15 bases outside the gene matches. The clonotype originates from a man in his thirties or forties who received the YFV17D yellow fever vaccine. This specimen consisted of PBMCs, obtained on the day of the yellow fever booster vaccination. This chain links TRBV30 with TRBJ2-1, with TRBD2 matching 15 bases. Written as DNA, the CDR3 is TGTGCCTGGAGTACGGGGACTAGCGGGAGGCCCCGCAATTGGAATGAGCAGTTCTTC. This sequence encodes CAWSTGTSGRPRNWNEQFF.